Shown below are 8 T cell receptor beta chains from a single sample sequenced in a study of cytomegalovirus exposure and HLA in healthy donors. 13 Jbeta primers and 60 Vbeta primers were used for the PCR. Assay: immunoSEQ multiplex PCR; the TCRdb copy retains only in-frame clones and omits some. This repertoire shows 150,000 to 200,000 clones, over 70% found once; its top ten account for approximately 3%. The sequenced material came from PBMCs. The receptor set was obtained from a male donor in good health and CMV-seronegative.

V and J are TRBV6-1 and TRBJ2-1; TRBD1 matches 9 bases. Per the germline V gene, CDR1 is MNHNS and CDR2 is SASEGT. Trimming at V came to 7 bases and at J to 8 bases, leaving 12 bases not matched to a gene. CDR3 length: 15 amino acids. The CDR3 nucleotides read TGTGCCAGCACCGGGGACAGGGACTATATTGATGAGCAGTTCTTC. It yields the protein CASTGDRDYIDEQFF.

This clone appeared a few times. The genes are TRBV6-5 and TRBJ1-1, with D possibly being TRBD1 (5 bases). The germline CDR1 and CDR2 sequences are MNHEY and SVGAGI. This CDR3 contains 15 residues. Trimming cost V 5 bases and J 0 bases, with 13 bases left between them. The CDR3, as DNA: TGTGCCAGCAGTCCCCAGGGTCTCCTGAACACTGAAGCTTTCTTT. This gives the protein CASSPQGLLNTEAFF.

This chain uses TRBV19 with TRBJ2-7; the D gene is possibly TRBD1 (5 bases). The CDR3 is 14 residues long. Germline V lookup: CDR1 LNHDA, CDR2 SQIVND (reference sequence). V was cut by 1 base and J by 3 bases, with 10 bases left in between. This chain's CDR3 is CASSIVADSYEQYF. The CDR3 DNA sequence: TGTGCCAGTAGTATAGTTGCCGACAGCTACGAGCAGTACTTC.

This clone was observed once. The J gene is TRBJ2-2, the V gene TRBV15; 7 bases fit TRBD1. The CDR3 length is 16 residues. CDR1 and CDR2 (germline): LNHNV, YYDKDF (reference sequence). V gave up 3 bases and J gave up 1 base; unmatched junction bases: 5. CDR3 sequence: CATSRSGTVNTGELFF. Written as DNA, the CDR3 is TGTGCCACCAGCAGGTCCGGGACAGTGAACACCGGGGAGCTGTTTTTT.

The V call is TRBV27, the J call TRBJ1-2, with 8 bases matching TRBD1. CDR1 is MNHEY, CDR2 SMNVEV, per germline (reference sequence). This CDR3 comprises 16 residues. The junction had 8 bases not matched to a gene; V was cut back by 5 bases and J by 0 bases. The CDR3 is CASSPGTGHTNYGYTF. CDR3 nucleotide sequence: TGTGCCAGCAGTCCAGGGACAGGACACACTAACTATGGCTACACCTTC.

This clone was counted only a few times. The CDR3 DNA reads TGCGCCAGCAGCCAAGATGAGGGGGTTAGGTGGAATTCACCCCTCCACTTT. Its translation is CASSQDEGVRWNSPLHF. The V and J genes are TRBV4-1 and TRBJ1-6; tentatively, D is TRBD1 (6 bases). The CDR3 sequence is 17 residues long. From germline, CDR1 is MGHRA and CDR2 YSYEKL. Trimming pared 0 bases from V and 7 bases from J, leaving 16 bases between.

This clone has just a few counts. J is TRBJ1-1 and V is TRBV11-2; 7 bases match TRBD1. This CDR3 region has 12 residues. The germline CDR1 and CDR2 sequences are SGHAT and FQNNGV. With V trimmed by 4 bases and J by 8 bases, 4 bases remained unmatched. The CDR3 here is CASSSTGKEAFF. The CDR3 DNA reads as TGTGCCAGCAGCTCGACAGGGAAAGAAGCTTTCTTT.

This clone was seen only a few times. CDR3 bases: TGTGCCAGTAACCCAGTGGACTGGAATAGCACAGATACGCAGTATTTT. Its translation: CASNPVDWNSTDTQYF. This chain uses TRBV2 with TRBJ2-3, with D tentatively TRBD2 (5 bases). Germline V gene lookup returns CDR1 SNHLY and CDR2 FYNNEI. Trimming shortened V by 9 bases and J by 0 bases, and 19 bases separated the two germline ends. This CDR3 comprises 16 residues.